The next 9 T cell receptor beta chains were all read from a single sample in a study of T cell responses to AZD1222 COVID-19 vaccine (dated by TCRdb to 2020 to 2022). The library was produced with the immunoSEQ multiplex PCR assay. The immuneACCESS repertoire file appears here via TCRdb, limited to in-frame rearrangements. These files lack a portion of the clones; in checked studies, under half of the deficit traces to unresolved V genes, and the cause of the others is not known. A total of roughly 150,000 clones appear in this sample, over 85% of them only once. The ten biggest clones cover about 1.6% of the sample. The sample's time point, from its label and the paper: baseline before first vaccination. Source: peripheral blood, taken on day 0 of AZD1222 vaccination. Receptors originate from an adult in good health.

The chain combines TRBV27 with TRBJ1-1; D may be TRBD1 (6 bases). CDR3 length: 16 residues. V lost 2 bases and J 5 bases, leaving 18 bases between the germline ends. Germline V gene lookup returns CDR1 MNHEY and CDR2 SMNVEV (reference sequence). The CDR3 is CASSLREPGVTTEAFF. The CDR3 region has the DNA TGTGCCAGCAGTTTACGAGAGCCAGGGGTTACGACTGAAGCTTTCTTT.

The rearrangement joins TRBV5-1 to TRBJ1-1; 10 bases agree with TRBD1. The length of the CDR3 is 12 residues. After removal of 4 bases from V and 11 bases from J, the junction contained 5 bases not matched to a gene. Germline assignment: CDR1 SGHRS and CDR2 YFSETQ. The DNA for the CDR3 is TGCGCCAGCAGCCGGGACAGGGGTTGGGCTTTCTTT. It codes for CASSRDRGWAFF.

The genes are TRBV27 and TRBJ2-1, with D maybe TRBD2 (6 bases). The V gene's germline CDR1 is MNHEY and CDR2 SMNVEV (reference sequence). CDR3 length equals 15 residues. The germline V and J ends were trimmed by 5 bases and 3 bases, with 14 bases remaining between them. CDR3: CASSEHGLLYNEQFF. The CDR3 DNA reads as TGTGCCAGCAGTGAACATGGACTACTCTACAATGAGCAGTTCTTC.

This chain links TRBV3-1 (or the pseudogene TRBV3-2) with TRBJ2-1, with TRBD2 identical over 10 bases. Germline V CDR1 and CDR2: LGHDT, YNNKEL (reference sequence). The V segment lost 4 bases and the J segment 10 bases; nucleotides outside the gene matches: 1. The CDR3 covers 12 residues. CDR3 loop: CASSPGLAEQFF. CDR3 coding DNA: TGTGCCAGCAGCCCGGGACTAGCGGAGCAGTTCTTC.

J is TRBJ2-2 and V is TRBV7-9, with no clear D. CDR1 and CDR2 from the germline V gene are SEHNR and FQNEAQ (reference sequence). Trimming pared 6 bases from V and 0 bases from J, leaving 11 bases between. This CDR3 region has 15 residues. The CDR3 DNA sequence: TGTGCCAGCAGGGATATGGGAACGAACACCGGGGAGCTGTTTTTT. This codes for CASRDMGTNTGELFF.

This chain connects TRBV2 to TRBJ2-7, with 13 nucleotides matching TRBD2. After removal of 2 bases from V and 6 bases from J, the junction contained 7 bases not matched to a gene. The germline V gene encodes CDR1 SNHLY and CDR2 FYNNEI. This CDR3 comprises 16 residues. CDR3 loop: CASSEMSRLAGGEQYF. For the CDR3, the DNA is TGTGCCAGCAGTGAAATGAGTCGACTAGCGGGAGGCGAGCAGTACTTC.

This clone was counted only a few times. The CDR3 DNA is TGTGCCAGCAGCTTGGGGTCAGGGGGCTACACCTTC. The encoded protein is CASSLGSGGYTF. The chain couples TRBV5-4 to TRBJ1-2; D is perhaps TRBD1 (5 bases). This CDR3 is 12 amino acids long. Germline CDR1 SGHNT, CDR2 YYREEE (reference sequence). The germline V and J ends were trimmed by 0 bases and 8 bases, with 8 bases remaining between them.

The rearrangement links TRBV6-1 to TRBJ2-1; 8 bases are shared with TRBD2. V lost 3 bases and J lost 7; bases outside the gene matches: 11. Germline V CDR1 and CDR2: MNHNS, SASEGT. The CDR3 has 16 amino acids. In DNA form, the CDR3 reads TGTGCCAGCAGTGAGGTTCTCAGCGGGAGCTTAAATGAGCAGTTCTTC. This encodes CASSEVLSGSLNEQFF.

This clone was seen a few times. V gene TRBV7-8 combines with J gene TRBJ1-2; TRBD1 might be the D (6 bases). V was trimmed by 0 bases and J by 8 bases, leaving 16 bases between them. The CDR3 spans 15 residues. Germline V lookup: CDR1 SGHVS, CDR2 FQNEAQ. This CDR3 is CASSLAWGRGNGYTF. The CDR3 bases are TGTGCCAGCAGCTTAGCGTGGGGCAGGGGAAACGGCTACACCTTC.